Given below is one TCR beta chain in context. This sample is drawn from a study of blood T cell repertoires in COVID-19. About the research overall: Sources were T cells, B-cell-depleted T cells, or PBMCs; the material itself was cDNA or gDNA.

The assay was immunoSEQ multiplex PCR, and TCRdb's table has in-frame clones only and misses some. The data hold about 270,000 clones, with 75% to 95% observed a single time. The CDR3 covers 14 residues. Germline V lookup: CDR1 LGHDT, CDR2 YNNKEL (reference sequence). V gave up 2 bases and J gave up 6 bases, with 11 bases separating them. This chain joins TRBV3-1 (or the pseudogene TRBV3-2) and TRBJ1-5; no clear D gene. The clonotype was recovered from a man between 40 and 49 years old who had been exposed to COVID-19. Sample: PBMCs or T cells enriched from blood (not recorded which). This CDR3 reads CASSQMRDPQPQHF. CDR3 sequence (DNA): TGTGCCAGCAGCCAAATGAGGGATCCTCAGCCCCAGCATTTT.